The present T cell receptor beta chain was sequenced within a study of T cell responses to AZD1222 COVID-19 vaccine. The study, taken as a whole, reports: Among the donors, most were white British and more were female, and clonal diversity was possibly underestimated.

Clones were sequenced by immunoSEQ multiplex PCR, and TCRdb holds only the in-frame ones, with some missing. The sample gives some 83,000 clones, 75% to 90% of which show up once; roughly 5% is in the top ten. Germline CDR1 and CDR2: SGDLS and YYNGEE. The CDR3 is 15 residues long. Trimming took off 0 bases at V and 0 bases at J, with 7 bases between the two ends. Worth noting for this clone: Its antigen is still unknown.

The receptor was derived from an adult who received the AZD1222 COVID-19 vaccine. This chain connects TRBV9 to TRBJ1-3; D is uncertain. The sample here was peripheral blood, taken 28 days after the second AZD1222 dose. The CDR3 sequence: CASSVAGSSGNTIYF. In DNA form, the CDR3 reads TGTGCCAGCAGCGTAGCGGGGAGCTCTGGAAACACCATATATTTT. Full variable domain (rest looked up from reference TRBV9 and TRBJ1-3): DSGVTQTPKHLITATGQRVTLRCSPRSGDLSVYWYQQSLDQGLQFLIQYYNGEERAKGNILERFSAQQFPDLHSELNLSSLELGDSALYFCASSVAGSSGNTIYFGEGSWLTVV.